The clone carrying this T cell receptor (beta chain) was picked up a small number of times. The antigen remains unidentified. CDR3 length: 13 residues. V shed 4 bases and J shed 3 bases, with 9 bases lying between them. The germline gives CDR1 SGHTA, CDR2 FQGNSA. Sequencing of the DNA from cultured CD4+ T cells was carried out with the Oncomine TCR Beta short-read assay. After culture, CD4+ T cells served as the source for genomic DNA extraction. Each CDR3 protein gets one entry after TCRdb re-called the PCR reads with MiXCR. This sample has 20,000 to 30,000 distinct CDR3 sequences, with around 45% found just once. This specimen comes from a study of vaccination and CD4 T cells after COVID-19. Study observations and caveats: When vaccine-specific clones from convalescent patients were examined, 304 of 307 were spike mono-reactive.

Treatment meaning: roughly 10-day PBMC culture with coronavirus spike peptide pools or control peptides (ViraFEST assay). The chain combines TRBV7-2 with TRBJ1-1, with D possibly matching TRBD1 (6 bases). Sequenced material: CD4+ T cells from blood, cultured in vitro. The TCR was taken from a human donor who had recovered from COVID-19. CDR3: CASSYGQHTEAFF. The CDR3 DNA sequence: TGTGCCAGCAGCTATGGACAGCACACTGAAGCTTTCTTT.